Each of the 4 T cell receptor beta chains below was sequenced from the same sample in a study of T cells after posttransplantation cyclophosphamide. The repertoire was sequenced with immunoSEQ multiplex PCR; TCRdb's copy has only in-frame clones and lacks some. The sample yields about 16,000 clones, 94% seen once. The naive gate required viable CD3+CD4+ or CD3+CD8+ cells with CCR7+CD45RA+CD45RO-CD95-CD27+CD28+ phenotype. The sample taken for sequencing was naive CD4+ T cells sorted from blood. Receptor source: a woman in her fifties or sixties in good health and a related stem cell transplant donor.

The CDR3 bases are TGTGCCAGCAGGGAACGGTCTGGTGGGCGCGCGAGATCACCCCTCCACTTT. Its protein is CASRERSGGRARSPLHF. This chain connects TRBV6-1 to TRBJ1-6; D gene uncertain. Trimming cost V 6 bases and J 10 bases, with 25 bases left between them. The CDR3 totals 17 residues. Germline V lookup: CDR1 MNHNS, CDR2 SASEGT.

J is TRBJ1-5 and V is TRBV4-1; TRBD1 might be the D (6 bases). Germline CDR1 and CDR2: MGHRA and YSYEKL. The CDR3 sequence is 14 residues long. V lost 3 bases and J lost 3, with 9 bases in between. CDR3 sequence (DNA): TGCGCCAGCAGCCACACAGGGTCCAATCAGCCCCAGCATTTT. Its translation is CASSHTGSNQPQHF.

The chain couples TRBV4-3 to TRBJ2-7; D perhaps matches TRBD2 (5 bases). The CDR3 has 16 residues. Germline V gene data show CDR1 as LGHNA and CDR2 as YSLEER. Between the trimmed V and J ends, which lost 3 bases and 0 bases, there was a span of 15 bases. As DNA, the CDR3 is TGCGCCAGCAGCCAGGCGGGTGGCCTTAGCTCCTACGAGCAGTACTTC. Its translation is CASSQAGGLSSYEQYF.

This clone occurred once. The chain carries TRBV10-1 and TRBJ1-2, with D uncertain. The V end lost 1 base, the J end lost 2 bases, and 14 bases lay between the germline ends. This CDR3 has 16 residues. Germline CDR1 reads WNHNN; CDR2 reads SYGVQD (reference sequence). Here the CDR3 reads CASSELAGLLNYGYTF. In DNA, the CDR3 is TGCGCCAGCAGTGAGTTAGCGGGGTTACTCAACTATGGCTACACCTTC.